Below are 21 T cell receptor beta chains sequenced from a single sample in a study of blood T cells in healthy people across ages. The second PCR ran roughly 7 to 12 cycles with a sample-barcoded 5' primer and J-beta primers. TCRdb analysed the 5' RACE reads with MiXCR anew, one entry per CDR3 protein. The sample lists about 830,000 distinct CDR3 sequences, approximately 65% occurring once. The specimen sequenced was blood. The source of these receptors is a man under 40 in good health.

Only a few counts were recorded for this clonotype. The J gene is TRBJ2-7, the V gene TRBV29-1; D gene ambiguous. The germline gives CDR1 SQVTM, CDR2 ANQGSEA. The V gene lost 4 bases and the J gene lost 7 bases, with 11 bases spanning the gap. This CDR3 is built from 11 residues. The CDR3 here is CSVVSLGEQYF. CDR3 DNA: TGCAGCGTTGTTTCCCTGGGTGAGCAGTACTTC.

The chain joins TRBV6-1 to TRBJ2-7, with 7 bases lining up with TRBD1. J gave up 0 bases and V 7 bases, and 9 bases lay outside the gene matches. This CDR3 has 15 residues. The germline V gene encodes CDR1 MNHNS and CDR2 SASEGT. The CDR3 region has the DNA TGTGCCAGCACTCATCGGACAGGCTTCTCCTACGAGCAGTACTTC. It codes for CASTHRTGFSYEQYF.

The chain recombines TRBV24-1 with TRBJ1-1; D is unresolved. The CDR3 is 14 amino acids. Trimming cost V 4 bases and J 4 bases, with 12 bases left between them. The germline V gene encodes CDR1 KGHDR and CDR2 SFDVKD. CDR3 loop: CATSDPRLPTEAFF. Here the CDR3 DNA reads TGTGCCACCAGTGACCCCCGACTCCCCACTGAAGCTTTCTTT.

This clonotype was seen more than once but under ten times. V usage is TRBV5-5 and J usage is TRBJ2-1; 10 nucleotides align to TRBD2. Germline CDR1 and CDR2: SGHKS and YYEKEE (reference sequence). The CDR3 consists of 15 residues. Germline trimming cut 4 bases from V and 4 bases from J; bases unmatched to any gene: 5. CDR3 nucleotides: TGTGCCAGCAGCCAACTAGCGGGGACTTACAATGAGCAGTTCTTC. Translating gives CASSQLAGTYNEQFF.

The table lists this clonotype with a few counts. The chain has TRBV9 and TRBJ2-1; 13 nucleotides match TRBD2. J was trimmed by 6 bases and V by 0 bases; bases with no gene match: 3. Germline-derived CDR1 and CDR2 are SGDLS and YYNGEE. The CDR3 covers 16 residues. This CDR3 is CASSVAGLAGVNEQFF. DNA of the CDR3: TGTGCCAGCAGCGTAGCCGGACTAGCGGGGGTCAATGAGCAGTTCTTC.

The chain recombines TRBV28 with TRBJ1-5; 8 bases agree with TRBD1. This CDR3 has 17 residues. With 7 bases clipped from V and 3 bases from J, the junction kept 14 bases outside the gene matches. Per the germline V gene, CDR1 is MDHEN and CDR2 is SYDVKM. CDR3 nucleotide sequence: TGTGCCAGCACCCTGGGTGGAGGACAGGGCCTCAATCAGCCCCAGCATTTT. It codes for CASTLGGGQGLNQPQHF.

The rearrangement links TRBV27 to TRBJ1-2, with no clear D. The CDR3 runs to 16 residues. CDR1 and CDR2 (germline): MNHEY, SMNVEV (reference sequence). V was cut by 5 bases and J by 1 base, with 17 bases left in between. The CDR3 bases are TGTGCCAGCAGTCCGGGAACCGGGTTTGTTAACTATGGCTACACCTTC. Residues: CASSPGTGFVNYGYTF.

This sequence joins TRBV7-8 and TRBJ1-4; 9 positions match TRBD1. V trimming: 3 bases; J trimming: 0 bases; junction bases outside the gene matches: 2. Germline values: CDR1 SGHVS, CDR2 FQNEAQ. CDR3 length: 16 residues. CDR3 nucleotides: TGTGCCAGCAGCTTCGGGACAGGGTCAACTAATGAAAAACTGTTTTTT. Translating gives CASSFGTGSTNEKLFF.

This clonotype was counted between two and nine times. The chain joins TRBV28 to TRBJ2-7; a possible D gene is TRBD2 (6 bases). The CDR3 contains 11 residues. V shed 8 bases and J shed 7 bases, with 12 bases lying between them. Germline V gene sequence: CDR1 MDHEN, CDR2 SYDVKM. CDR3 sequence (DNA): TGTGCCAGCCAACTAGCTCGGGAGCAGTACTTC. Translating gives CASQLAREQYF.

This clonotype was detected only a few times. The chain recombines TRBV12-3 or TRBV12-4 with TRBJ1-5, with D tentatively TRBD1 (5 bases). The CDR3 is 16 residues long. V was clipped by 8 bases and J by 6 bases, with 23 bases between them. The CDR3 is CASGRRSGTGGQPQHF. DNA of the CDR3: TGTGCCAGCGGCCGCCGGTCAGGGACGGGAGGTCAGCCCCAGCATTTT.

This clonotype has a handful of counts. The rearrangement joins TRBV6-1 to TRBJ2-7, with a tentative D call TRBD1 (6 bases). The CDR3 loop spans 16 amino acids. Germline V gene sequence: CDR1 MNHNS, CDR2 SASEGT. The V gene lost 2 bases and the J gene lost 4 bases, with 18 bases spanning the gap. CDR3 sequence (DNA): TGTGCCAGCAGTGAACCCCAGGGGATTGGGCGGTACGAGCAGTACTTC. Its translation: CASSEPQGIGRYEQYF.

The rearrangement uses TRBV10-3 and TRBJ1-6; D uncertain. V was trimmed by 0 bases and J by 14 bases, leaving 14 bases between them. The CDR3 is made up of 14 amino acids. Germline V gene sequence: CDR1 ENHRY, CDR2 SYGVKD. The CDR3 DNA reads TGTGCCATCAGTGAGTCCCGTCGAGTTCCGGCCCTCCACTTT. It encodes CAISESRRVPALHF.

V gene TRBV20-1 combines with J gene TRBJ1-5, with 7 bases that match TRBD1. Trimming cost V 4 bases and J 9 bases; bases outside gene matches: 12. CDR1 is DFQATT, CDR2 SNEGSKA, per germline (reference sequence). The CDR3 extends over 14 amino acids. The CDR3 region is CSATGDSLSGPQHF. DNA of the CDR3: TGCAGTGCTACCGGGGACAGCCTATCCGGGCCCCAGCATTTT.

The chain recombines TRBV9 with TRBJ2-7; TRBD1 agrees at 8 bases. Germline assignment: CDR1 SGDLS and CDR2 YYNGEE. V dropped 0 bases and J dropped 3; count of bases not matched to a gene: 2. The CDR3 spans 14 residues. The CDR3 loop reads CASSVADRDYEQYF. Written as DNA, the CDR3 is TGTGCCAGCAGCGTAGCGGACAGGGACTACGAGCAGTACTTC.

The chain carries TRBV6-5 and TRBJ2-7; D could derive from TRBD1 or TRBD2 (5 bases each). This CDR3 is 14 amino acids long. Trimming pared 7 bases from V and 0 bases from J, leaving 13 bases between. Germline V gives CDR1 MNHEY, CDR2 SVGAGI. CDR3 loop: CASKGRRDSYEQYF. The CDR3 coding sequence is TGTGCCAGCAAGGGACGACGGGACTCCTACGAGCAGTACTTC.

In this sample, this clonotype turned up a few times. The DNA for the CDR3 is TGCGCCAGCAGCGCCGGACAGGGGGGACTGAACTATGGCTACACCTTC. Translated: CASSAGQGGLNYGYTF. The chain couples TRBV5-1 to TRBJ1-2, with 10 bases identical to TRBD1. V was pared by 4 bases and J by 2 bases, with 8 bases of the junction left unmatched. Germline V gene data show CDR1 as SGHRS and CDR2 as YFSETQ. The CDR3 totals 16 residues.

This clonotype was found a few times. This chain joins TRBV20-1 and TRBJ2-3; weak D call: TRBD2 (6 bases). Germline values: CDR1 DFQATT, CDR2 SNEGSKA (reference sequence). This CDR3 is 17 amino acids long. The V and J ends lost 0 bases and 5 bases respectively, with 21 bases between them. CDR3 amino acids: CSARDPDSGLVGDTQYF. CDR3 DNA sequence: TGCAGTGCTAGAGACCCAGACTCGGGACTCGTCGGAGATACGCAGTATTTT.

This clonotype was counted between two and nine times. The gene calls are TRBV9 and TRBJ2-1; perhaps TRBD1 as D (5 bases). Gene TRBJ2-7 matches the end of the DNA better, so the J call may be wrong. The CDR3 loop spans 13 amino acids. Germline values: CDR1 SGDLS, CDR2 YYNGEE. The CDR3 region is CASSAGHGYEQYF. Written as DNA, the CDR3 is TGTGCCAGCAGCGCCGGACACGGCTACGAGCAGTACTTC.

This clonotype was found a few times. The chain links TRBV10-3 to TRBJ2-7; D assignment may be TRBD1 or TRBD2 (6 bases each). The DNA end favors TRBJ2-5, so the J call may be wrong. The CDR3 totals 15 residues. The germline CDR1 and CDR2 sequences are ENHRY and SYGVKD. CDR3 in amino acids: CAISDLGAGKETQYF. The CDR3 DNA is TGTGCCATCAGTGACCTGGGGGCGGGGAAAGAGACCCAGTACTTC.

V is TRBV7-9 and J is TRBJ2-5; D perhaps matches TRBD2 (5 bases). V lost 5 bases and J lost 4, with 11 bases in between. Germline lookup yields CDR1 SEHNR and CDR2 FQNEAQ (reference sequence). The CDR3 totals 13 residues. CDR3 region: CASSPRGPETQYF. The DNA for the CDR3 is TGTGCCAGCAGCCCTCGCGGGCCAGAGACCCAGTACTTC.

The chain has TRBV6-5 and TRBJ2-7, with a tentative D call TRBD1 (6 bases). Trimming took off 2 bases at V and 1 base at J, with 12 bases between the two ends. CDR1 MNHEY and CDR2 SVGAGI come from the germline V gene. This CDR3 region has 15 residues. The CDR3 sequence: CASSYKGDQSYEQYF. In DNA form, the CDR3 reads TGTGCCAGCAGTTACAAGGGGGACCAATCCTACGAGCAGTACTTC.